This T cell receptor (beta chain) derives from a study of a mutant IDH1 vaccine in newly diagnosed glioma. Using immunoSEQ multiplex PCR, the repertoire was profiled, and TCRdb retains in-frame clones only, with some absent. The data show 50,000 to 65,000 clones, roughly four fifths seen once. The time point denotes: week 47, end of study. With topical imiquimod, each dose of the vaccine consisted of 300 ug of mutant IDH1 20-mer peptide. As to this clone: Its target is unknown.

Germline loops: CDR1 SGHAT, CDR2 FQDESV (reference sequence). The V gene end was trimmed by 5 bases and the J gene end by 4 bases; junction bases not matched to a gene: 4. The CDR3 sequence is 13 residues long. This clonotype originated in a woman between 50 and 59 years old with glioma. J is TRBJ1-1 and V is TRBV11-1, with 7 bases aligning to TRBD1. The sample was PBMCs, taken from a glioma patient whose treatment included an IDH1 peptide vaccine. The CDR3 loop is CASSIDRATEAFF. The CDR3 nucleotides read TGTGCCAGCAGCATCGACAGGGCCACTGAAGCTTTCTTT.